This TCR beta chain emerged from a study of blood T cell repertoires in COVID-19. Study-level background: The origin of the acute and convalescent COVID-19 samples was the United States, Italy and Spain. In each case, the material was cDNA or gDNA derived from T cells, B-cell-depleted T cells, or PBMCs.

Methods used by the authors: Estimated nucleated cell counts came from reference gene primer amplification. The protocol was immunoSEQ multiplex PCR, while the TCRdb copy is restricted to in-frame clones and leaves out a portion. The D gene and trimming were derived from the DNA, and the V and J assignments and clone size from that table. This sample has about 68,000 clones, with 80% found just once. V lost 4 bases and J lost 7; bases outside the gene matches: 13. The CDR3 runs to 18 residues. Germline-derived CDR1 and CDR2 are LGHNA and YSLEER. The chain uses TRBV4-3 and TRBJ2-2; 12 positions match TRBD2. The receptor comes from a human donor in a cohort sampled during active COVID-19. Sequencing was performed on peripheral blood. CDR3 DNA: TGCGCCAGCAGCCTCGTAAATCTAGCGGGGGGGCTTGGCGGGGAGCTGTTTTTT. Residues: CASSLVNLAGGLGGELFF.